These 15 T cell receptor beta chains were sequenced from one sample in a study of shared clonotypes between healthy human individuals. The table came from immunoSEQ multiplex PCR; TCRdb's copy has only in-frame clones and leaves some out. The data show over a million clones, with over 95% seen just once and over 1% held by the top ten. Sequenced material: naive CD4+ T cells sorted from blood. Subset: CD45RA+ positively selected. The receptors derive from a man aged 30 to 45 in good health.

The chain has TRBV11-2 and TRBJ2-7; weak D call: TRBD1 (5 bases). The germline V and J ends were trimmed by 4 bases and 0 bases, with 10 bases remaining between them. Germline loops: CDR1 SGHAT, CDR2 FQNNGV. The CDR3 has 14 residues. CDR3 residues: CASSSGPNSYEQYF. For the CDR3, the DNA is TGTGCCAGCAGCTCAGGGCCTAACTCCTACGAGCAGTACTTC.

This chain connects TRBV10-1 to TRBJ2-1, with 10 bases matching TRBD2. V lost 0 bases, J lost 9 bases, and 8 bases stayed unmatched. The CDR3 has 16 amino acids. Germline V gene sequence: CDR1 WNHNN, CDR2 SYGVQD (reference sequence). CDR3 DNA sequence: TGCGCCAGCAGTGAGTCGAAAGCGGGAGGGCCCGCTGAGCAGTTCTTC. Protein sequence: CASSESKAGGPAEQFF.

The chain carries TRBV10-3 and TRBJ2-5; 8 bases are shared with TRBD2. The CDR3 has 15 amino acids. Germline CDR1 is ENHRY and CDR2 is SYGVKD. V lost 0 bases and J lost 5; bases outside the gene matches: 5. In nucleotides, the CDR3 is TGTGCCATCAGTGAGTCGACGGGGGGGCCGGAGACCCAGTACTTC. It encodes CAISESTGGPETQYF.

The chain links TRBV11-2 to TRBJ1-2, with a weak D call TRBD1 (5 bases). In germline, CDR1 is SGHAT, CDR2 FQNNGV. CDR3 length equals 15 residues. Trimming removed 0 bases from V and 7 bases from J, with 15 bases in between. CDR3 sequence: CASSLDRSGRSGYTF. The CDR3 coding sequence is TGTGCCAGCAGCTTAGATCGCTCAGGGAGAAGTGGCTACACCTTC.

The CDR3 DNA sequence: TGCGCCAGCGGCTCAGGAGAGACCCAGTACTTC. Its protein is CASGSGETQYF. The V gene is TRBV10-1, the J gene TRBJ2-5; unclear D gene. Germline CDR1 WNHNN, CDR2 SYGVQD (reference sequence). The CDR3 length is 11 residues. The V end lost 8 bases, the J end lost 4 bases, and 8 bases lay between the germline ends.

The chain recombines TRBV6-5 with TRBJ1-2, with TRBD1 matching over 8 bases. The CDR3 runs 13 residues. Germline V gives CDR1 MNHEY, CDR2 SVGAGI. After removal of 7 bases from V and 5 bases from J, the junction contained 6 bases not matched to a gene. The CDR3: CASTRTGTYGYTF. In DNA, the CDR3 is TGTGCCAGCACTAGGACAGGGACTTATGGCTACACCTTC.

The chain carries TRBV18 and TRBJ2-1; TRBD2 matches at 8 bases. CDR3 length: 15 residues. CDR1 KGHSH and CDR2 LQKENI come from the germline V gene. V trimming: 1 base; J trimming: 6 bases; junction bases outside the gene matches: 5. The CDR3 DNA reads TGTGCCAGCTCACCACTCGTAGCGGGAACCAATGAGCAGTTCTTC. It translates to CASSPLVAGTNEQFF.

This clone showed up just once. The chain has TRBV12-2 and TRBJ1-1. TRBV12-2 is given as a pseudogene. The CDR3 is made up of 17 amino acids. The CDR3 here is CASRLALAGPLETEAFF. DNA for the CDR3: TGTGCAAGTCGCTTAGCGTTGGCAGGACCTTTGGAAACTGAAGCTTTCTTT.

CDR3 nucleotides: TGTGCCAGCCGAGCGGGAACTTTCTACGAGCAGTACTTC. Protein sequence: CASRAGTFYEQYF. The chain uses TRBV18 and TRBJ2-7, with TRBD2 matching 7 bases. This CDR3 is 13 amino acids long. Per the germline V gene, CDR1 is KGHSH and CDR2 is LQKENI. With 8 bases clipped from V and 3 bases from J, the junction kept 7 bases outside the gene matches.

The chain employs TRBV10-3 and TRBJ2-7, with 8 bases identical to TRBD1. CDR3 length equals 14 residues. Germline assignment: CDR1 ENHRY and CDR2 SYGVKD. The junction had 6 bases not matched to a gene; V was cut back by 6 bases and J by 2 bases. The CDR3 loop is CAISKPGQAYEQYF. The CDR3 DNA reads TGTGCCATCAGCAAACCGGGACAGGCCTACGAGCAGTACTTC.

This chain joins TRBV4-1 and TRBJ2-3; D tentatively reads TRBD1 or TRBD2 (6 bases each). CDR3 length equals 15 residues. Germline values: CDR1 MGHRA, CDR2 YSYEKL. The germline V and J ends were trimmed by 2 bases and 8 bases, with 17 bases remaining between them. The CDR3 coding sequence is TGCGCCAGCAGCCAATTCGGAGGGGGGCGGGTTACGCAGTATTTT. Its protein product is CASSQFGGGRVTQYF.

The V gene is TRBV27, the J gene TRBJ2-1, with a weak D call TRBD2 (6 bases). This CDR3 region has 13 residues. Germline V gene data show CDR1 as MNHEY and CDR2 as SMNVEV (reference sequence). V gave up 3 bases and J gave up 6 bases, with 9 bases separating them. The CDR3 reads CASSLEEGNEQFF. The CDR3 nucleotides read TGTGCCAGCAGTTTGGAGGAGGGCAATGAGCAGTTCTTC.

V and J are TRBV9 and TRBJ1-1, with D maybe TRBD1 (6 bases). Trimming shortened V by 2 bases and J by 6 bases, and 17 bases separated the two germline ends. Germline assignment: CDR1 SGDLS and CDR2 YYNGEE. The CDR3 has 15 residues. The CDR3 nucleotides read TGTGCCAGCAGCGTTATGAGGGGGGGAAACGCTGAAGCTTTCTTT. It specifies CASSVMRGGNAEAFF.

The rearrangement uses TRBV4-3 and TRBJ2-6; D is uncertain. The CDR3 sequence is 16 residues long. V lost 1 base and J lost 0, with 7 bases in between. From germline, CDR1 is LGHNA and CDR2 YSLEER. The CDR3 nucleotides are TGCGCCAGCAGCCAAGTCACCCACTCTGGGGCCAACGTCCTGACTTTC. The encoded protein is CASSQVTHSGANVLTF.

This clone was detected once. The CDR3 DNA is TGTGCCACCAGCAGGAGCGGGAGAGGGTCCGGGGAGCTGTTTTTT. It is translated as CATSRSGRGSGELFF. This chain links TRBV15 with TRBJ2-2; TRBD2 matches at 8 bases. CDR3 length: 15 residues. CDR1 and CDR2 from the germline V gene are LNHNV and YYDKDF (reference sequence). Losses at the gene ends were 3 bases for V and 6 bases for J; bases not matched to a gene: 6.